The present T cell receptor beta chain was sequenced within a study of shared clonotypes between healthy human individuals. Study details: Samples came from a couple of female and a few male donors aged 18 to 49. Study-wide results and limits: Tissue TCR repertoires likely differ from these blood-only repertoires. A handful of donors showed sharing of about 4.6% of naive CD4 clonotypes. What naive subsets generally showed was a larger estimated richness than memory subsets showed.

CDR1 and CDR2 from the germline V gene are MNHEY and SMNVEV (reference sequence). V shed 4 bases and J shed 8 bases, with 14 bases lying between them. The CDR3 has 14 residues. About this clone: Its antigen is undetermined.

Profiled with immunoSEQ multiplex PCR; TCRdb holds only in-frame clones, not every one. The sample includes around 700,000 clones, less than 80% seen only once; the top ten take less than 2%. The clonotype comes from a woman aged 25-40 years in good health. The chain has TRBV27 and TRBJ1-4, with D unclear. Material for sequencing was memory CD4+ T cells sorted from blood. Subset in this sample: CD45RA-negative fraction. The CDR3 nucleotides are TGTGCCAGCAGTTCCCCCAGCTTGGGAGAAAAACTGTTTTTT. Its protein is CASSSPSLGEKLFF.